This T cell receptor beta chain was documented in a study of OX40 agonist ivuxolimab in advanced cancers. Study as a whole: A male proportion of around 86% was recorded, with mean age 60 years and range about 20 to 85. Eligibility rules accepted prior anti-PD-1, anti-PD-L1 or anti-CTLA-4 therapy, and 30% to 40% had some.

Repertoires were generated with immunoSEQ multiplex PCR, while TCRdb's copy carries only in-frame clones and drops some. The sample has 74,000 or so clones; more than 75% are singletons. The V gene end was trimmed by 3 bases and the J gene end by 2 bases; junction bases not matched to a gene: 5. Germline V gives CDR1 SGHVS, CDR2 FQNEAQ. This CDR3 has 15 amino acids. The chain joins TRBV7-8 to TRBJ2-3, with 7 bases identical to TRBD1. Material: CD4+ or CD8+ T cells sorted from blood, obtained in a trial of the OX40 agonist ivuxolimab. This receptor was obtained from an adult with an advanced solid tumor such as melanoma, head and neck, liver or kidney cancer. The CDR3 DNA sequence: TGTGCCAGCAGCTTCTCGACAGGGTTCACAGATACGCAGTATTTT. Its protein product is CASSFSTGFTDTQYF. Together with reference TRBV7-8 and TRBJ2-3, the CDR3 gives the full variable domain: GAGVSQSPRYKVAKRGQDVALRCDPISGHVSLFWYQQALGQGPEFLTYFQNEAQLDKSGLPSDRFFAERPEGSVSTLKIQRTQQEDSAVYLCASSFSTGFTDTQYFGPGTRLTVL.